This T cell receptor beta chain was profiled in a study of spatial heterogeneity in lung cancer. The germline CDR1 and CDR2 sequences are SGHRS and YFSETQ. The ends were cut back, 2 bases at V and 0 bases at J, with 8 bases in the middle. This CDR3 has 14 amino acids. Stated time point: blood at routine non-recurrence follow-up after resection. Sequencing of whole RNA from tumor, nontumor lung or frozen PBMC involved no sorting. MiXCR, applied by TCRdb to the 5' RACE reads, yields one record per CDR3 protein. This sample yields 60,000 to 85,000 distinct CDR3 sequences, of which 8% to 9.5% are seen a single time; roughly 1.8% belongs to the top ten.

The chain couples TRBV5-1 to TRBJ1-2; D gene uncertain. The source is a female donor with early-stage non-small cell lung cancer. Here the sequenced sample was PBMCs, taken at follow-up. The CDR3 region has the DNA TGCGCCAGCAGCTTAGACTTAGCTAACTATGGCTACACCTTC. This sequence encodes CASSLDLANYGYTF.